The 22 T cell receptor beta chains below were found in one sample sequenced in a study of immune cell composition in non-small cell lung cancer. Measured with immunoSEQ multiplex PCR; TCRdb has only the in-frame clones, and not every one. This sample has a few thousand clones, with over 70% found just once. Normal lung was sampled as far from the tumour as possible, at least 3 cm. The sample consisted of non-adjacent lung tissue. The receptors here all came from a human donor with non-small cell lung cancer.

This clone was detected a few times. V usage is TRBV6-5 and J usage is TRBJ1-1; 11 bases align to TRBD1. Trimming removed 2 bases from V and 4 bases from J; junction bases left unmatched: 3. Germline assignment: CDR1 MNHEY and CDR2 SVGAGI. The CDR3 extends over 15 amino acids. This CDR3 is CASSYGTGGVTEAFF. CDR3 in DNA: TGTGCCAGCAGTTACGGGACAGGGGGAGTCACTGAAGCTTTCTTT.

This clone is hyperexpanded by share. The CDR3 DNA follows: TGTGCCAGCAGCCCCAGCCCGTGGGACAGGGAAGGTGGCTATGGCTACACCTTC. Translation: CASSPSPWDREGGYGYTF. V gene TRBV13 combines with J gene TRBJ1-2, with 9 bases lining up with TRBD1. The CDR3 extends over 18 amino acids. V lost 5 bases and J lost 4; bases outside the gene matches: 17. The V gene's germline CDR1 is PRHDT and CDR2 FYEKMQ (reference sequence).

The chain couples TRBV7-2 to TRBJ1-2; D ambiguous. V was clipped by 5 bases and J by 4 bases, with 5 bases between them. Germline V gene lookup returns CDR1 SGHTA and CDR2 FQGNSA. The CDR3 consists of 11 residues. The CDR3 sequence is CASSTGYGYTF. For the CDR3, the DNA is TGTGCCAGCAGCACGGGCTATGGCTACACCTTC.

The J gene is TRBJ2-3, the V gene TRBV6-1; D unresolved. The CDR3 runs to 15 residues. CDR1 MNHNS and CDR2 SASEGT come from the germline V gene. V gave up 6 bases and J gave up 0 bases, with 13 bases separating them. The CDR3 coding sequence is TGTGCCAGCAGCTACGAGCCGGTTAGCACAGATACGCAGTATTTT. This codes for CASSYEPVSTDTQYF.

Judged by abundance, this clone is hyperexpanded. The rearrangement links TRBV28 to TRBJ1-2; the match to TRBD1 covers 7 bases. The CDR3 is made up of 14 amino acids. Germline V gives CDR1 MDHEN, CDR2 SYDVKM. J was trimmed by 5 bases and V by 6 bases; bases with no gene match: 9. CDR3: CASSLGDRTYGYTF. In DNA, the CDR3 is TGTGCCAGCAGCTTAGGGGACAGAACGTATGGCTACACCTTC.

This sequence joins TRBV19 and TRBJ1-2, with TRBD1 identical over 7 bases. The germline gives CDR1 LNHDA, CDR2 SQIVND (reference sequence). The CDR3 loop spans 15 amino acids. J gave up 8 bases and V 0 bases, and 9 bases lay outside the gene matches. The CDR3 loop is CASSIDPLTGSGYTF. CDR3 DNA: TGTGCCAGTAGTATAGATCCTCTGACAGGGAGCGGCTACACCTTC.

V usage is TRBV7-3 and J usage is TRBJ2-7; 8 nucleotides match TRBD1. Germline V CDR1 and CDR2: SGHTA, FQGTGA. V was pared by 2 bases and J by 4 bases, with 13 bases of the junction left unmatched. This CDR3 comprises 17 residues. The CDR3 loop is CASSLFAVGTGDYEQYF. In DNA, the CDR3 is TGTGCCAGCAGCTTATTTGCTGTCGGGACAGGTGATTACGAGCAGTACTTC. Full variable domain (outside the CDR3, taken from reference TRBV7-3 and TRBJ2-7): GAGVSQTPSNKVTEKGKYVELRCDPISGHTALYWYRQSLGQGPEFLIYFQGTGAADDSGLPNDRFFAVRPEGSVSTLKIQRTERGDSAVYLCASSLFAVGTGDYEQYFGPGTRLTVT.

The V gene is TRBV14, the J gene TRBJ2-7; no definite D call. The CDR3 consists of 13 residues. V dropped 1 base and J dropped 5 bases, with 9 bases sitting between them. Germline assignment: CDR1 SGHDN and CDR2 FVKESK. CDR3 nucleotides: TGTGCCAGCAGCCAAGCAACTTTCGACGAGCAGTACTTC. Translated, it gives CASSQATFDEQYF.

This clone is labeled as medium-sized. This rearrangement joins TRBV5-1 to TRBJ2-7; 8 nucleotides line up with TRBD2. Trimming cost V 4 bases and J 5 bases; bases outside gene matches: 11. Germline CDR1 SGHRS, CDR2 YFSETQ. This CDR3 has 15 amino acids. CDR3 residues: CASSHSGAGENEQYF. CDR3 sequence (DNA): TGCGCCAGCAGCCACTCGGGAGCGGGAGAGAACGAGCAGTACTTC.

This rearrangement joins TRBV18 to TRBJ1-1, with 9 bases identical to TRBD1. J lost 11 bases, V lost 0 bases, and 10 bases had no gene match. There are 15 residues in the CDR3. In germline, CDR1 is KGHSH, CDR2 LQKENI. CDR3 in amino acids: CASSPPAGQGSEAFF. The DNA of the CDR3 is TGTGCCAGCTCACCACCTGCGGGACAGGGATCCGAGGCTTTCTTT.

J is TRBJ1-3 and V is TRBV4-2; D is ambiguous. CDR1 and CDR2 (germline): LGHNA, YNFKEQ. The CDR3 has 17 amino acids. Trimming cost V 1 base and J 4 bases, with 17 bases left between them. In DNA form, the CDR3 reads TGTGCCAGCAGCCAAGTAGACCGGGGATCGGGAGGAAACACCATATATTTT. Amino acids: CASSQVDRGSGGNTIYF.

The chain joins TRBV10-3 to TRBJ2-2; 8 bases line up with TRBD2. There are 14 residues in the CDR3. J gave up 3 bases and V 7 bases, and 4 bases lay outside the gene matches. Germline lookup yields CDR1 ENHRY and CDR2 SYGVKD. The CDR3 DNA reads TGTGCCATCAAACTCGGGAGGGACACCGGGGAGCTGTTTTTT. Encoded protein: CAIKLGRDTGELFF.

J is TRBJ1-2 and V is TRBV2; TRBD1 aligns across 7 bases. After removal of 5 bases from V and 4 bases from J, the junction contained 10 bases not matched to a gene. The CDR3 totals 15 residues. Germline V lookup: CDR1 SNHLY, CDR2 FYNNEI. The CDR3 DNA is TGTGCCAGCAGTAGTGACAGGGCGGTTTCCTATGGCTACACCTTC. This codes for CASSSDRAVSYGYTF.

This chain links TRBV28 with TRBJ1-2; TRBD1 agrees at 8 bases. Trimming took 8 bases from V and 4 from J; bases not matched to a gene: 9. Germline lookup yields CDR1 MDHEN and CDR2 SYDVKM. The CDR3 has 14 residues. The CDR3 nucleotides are TGTGCCAGCGCCGGACAGGGTCGCTCCTATGGCTACACCTTC. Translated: CASAGQGRSYGYTF.

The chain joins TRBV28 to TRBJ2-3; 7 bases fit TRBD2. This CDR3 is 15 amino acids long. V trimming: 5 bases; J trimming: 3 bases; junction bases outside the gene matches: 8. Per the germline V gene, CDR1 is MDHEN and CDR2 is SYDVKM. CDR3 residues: CASSPASGKTDTQYF. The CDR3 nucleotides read TGTGCCAGCAGTCCGGCAAGCGGGAAGACAGATACGCAGTATTTT.

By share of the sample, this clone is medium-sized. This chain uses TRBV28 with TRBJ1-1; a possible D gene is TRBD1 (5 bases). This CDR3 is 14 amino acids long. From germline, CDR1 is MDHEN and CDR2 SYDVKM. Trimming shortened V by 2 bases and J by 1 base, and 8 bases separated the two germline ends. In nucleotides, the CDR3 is TGTGCCAGCAGTTTAAGCGGGGGGAACACTGAAGCTTTCTTT. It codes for CASSLSGGNTEAFF.

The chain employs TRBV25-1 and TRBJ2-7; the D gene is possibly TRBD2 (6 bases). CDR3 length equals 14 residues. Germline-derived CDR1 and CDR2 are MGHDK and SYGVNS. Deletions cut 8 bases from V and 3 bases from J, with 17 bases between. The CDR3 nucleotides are TGTGCCAGCGCCACACTGGGGGGAAACTACGAGCAGTACTTC. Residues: CASATLGGNYEQYF.

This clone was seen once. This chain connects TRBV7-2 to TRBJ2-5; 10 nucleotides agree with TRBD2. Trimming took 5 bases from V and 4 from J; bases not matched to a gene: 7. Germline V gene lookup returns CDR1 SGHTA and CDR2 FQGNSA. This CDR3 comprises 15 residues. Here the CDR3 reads CASSLLAGERETQYF. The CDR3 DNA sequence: TGTGCCAGCAGCCTCCTAGCGGGAGAAAGAGAGACCCAGTACTTC.

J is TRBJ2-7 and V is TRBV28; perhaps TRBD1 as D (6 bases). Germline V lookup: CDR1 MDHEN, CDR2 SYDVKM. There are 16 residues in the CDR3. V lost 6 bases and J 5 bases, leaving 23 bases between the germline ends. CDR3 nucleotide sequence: TGTGCCAGCAGGCGACGACCGGGACAATGGCACCACGAGCAGTACTTC. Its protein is CASRRRPGQWHHEQYF.

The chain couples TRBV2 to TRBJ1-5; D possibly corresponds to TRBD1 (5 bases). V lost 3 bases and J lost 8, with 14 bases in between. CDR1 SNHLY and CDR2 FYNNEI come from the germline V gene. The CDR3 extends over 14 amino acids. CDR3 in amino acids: CASSDAGGMKPQHF. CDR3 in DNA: TGTGCCAGCAGTGACGCGGGGGGGATGAAGCCCCAGCATTTT. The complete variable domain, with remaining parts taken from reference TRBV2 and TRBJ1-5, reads EPEVTQTPSHQVTQMGQEVILRCVPISNHLYFYWYRQILGQKVEFLVSFYNNEISEKSEIFDDQFSVERPDGSNFTLKIRSTKLEDSAMYFCASSDAGGMKPQHFGDGTRLSIL.

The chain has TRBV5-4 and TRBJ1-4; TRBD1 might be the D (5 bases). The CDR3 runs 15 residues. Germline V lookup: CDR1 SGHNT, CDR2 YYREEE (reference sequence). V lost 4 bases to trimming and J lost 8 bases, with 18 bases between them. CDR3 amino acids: CASSPGDGGEEKLFF. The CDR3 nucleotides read TGTGCCAGCAGCCCGGGGGACGGGGGAGAGGAAAAACTGTTTTTT.

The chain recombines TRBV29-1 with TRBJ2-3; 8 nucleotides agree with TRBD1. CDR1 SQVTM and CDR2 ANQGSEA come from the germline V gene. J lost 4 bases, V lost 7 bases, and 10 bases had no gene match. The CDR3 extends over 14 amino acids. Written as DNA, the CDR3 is TGCAGCGCTAACCCCGGACAGGGACCAGATACGCAGTATTTT. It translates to CSANPGQGPDTQYF.